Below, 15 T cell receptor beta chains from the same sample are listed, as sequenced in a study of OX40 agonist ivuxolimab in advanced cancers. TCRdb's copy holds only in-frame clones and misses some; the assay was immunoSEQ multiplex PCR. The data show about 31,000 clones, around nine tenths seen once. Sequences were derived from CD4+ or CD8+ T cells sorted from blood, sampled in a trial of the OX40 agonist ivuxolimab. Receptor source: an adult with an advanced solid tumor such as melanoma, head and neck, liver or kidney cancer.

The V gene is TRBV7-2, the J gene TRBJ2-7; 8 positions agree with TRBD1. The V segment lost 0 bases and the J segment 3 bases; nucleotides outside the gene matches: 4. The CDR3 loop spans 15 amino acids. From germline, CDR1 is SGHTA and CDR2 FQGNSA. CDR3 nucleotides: TGTGCCAGCAGCTTAGCGCGGACAGGGAACTACGAGCAGTACTTC. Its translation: CASSLARTGNYEQYF.

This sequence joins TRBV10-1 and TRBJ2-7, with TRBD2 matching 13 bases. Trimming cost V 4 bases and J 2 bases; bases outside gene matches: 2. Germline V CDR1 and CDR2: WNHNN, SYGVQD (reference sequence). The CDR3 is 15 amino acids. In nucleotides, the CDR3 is TGCGCCAGCAGTGCTGGACTAGCGGGGGCCTACGAGCAGTACTTC. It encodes CASSAGLAGAYEQYF.

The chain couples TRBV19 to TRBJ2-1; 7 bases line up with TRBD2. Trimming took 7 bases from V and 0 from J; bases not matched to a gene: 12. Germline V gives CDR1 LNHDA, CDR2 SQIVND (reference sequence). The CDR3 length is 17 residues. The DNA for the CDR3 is TGTGCCAGTACGATGCCATCTAGCGGAGTCTCCTACAATGAGCAGTTCTTC. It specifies CASTMPSSGVSYNEQFF.

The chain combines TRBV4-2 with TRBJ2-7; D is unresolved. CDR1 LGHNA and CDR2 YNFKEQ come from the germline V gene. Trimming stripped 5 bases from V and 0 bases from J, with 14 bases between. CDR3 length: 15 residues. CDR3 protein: CASSVWGLDSYEQYF. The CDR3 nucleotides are TGTGCCAGCAGCGTATGGGGTTTAGACTCCTACGAGCAGTACTTC.

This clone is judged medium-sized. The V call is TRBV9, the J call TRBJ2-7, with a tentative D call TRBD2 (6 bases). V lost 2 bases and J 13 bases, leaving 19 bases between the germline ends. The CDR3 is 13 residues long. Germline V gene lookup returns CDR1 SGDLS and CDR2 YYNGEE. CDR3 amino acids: CASSVGDGGVIYF. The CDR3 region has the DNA TGTGCCAGCAGCGTGGGGGACGGGGGAGTAATCTACTTC.

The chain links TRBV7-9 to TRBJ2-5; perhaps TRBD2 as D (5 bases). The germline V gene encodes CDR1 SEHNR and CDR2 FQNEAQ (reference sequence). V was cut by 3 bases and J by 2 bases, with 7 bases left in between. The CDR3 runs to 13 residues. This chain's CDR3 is CASSFSAQETQYF. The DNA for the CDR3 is TGTGCCAGCAGCTTTAGCGCACAAGAGACCCAGTACTTC. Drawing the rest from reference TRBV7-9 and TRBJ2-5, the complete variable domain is DTGVSQNPRHKITKRGQNVTFRCDPISEHNRLYWYRQTLGQGPEFLTYFQNEAQLEKSRLLSDRFSAERPKGSFSTLEIQRTEQGDSAMYLCASSFSAQETQYFGPGTRLLVL.

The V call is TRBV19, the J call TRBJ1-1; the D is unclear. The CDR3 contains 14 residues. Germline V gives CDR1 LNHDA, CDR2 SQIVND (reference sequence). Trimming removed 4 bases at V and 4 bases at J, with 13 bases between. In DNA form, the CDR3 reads TGTGCCAGTAGTACGAACCTGGGAGGCACTGAAGCTTTCTTT. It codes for CASSTNLGGTEAFF.

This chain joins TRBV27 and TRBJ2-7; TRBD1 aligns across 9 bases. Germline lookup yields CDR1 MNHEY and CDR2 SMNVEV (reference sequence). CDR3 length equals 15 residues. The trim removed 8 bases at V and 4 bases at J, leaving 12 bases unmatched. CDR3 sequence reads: CASHPRDRDSYEQYF. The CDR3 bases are TGTGCCAGCCACCCCCGGGACAGGGATAGTTACGAGCAGTACTTC.

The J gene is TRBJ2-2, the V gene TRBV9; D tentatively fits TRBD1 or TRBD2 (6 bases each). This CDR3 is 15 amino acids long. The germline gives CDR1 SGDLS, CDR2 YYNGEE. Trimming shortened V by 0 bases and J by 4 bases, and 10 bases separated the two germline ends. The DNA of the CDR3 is TGTGCCAGCAGCGTAGGAGGGGGGTCCACCGGGGAGCTGTTTTTT. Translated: CASSVGGGSTGELFF. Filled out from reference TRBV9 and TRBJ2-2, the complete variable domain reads DSGVTQTPKHLITATGQRVTLRCSPRSGDLSVYWYQQSLDQGLQFLIQYYNGEERAKGNILERFSAQQFPDLHSELNLSSLELGDSALYFCASSVGGGSTGELFFGEGSRLTVL.

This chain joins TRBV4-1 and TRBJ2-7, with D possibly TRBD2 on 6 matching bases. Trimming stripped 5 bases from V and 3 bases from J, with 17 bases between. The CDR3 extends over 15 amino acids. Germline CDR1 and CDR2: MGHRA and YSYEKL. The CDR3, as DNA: TGCGCCAGCAGCTTTTTGCGCGGGACCCTCTACGAGCAGTACTTC. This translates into CASSFLRGTLYEQYF.

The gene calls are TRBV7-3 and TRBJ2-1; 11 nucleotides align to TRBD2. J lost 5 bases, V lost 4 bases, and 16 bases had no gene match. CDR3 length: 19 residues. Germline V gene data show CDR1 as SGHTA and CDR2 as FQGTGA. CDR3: CASSSLLTSGVPIHNEQFF. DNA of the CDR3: TGTGCCAGCAGCTCTCTTCTGACTAGCGGGGTACCAATTCACAATGAGCAGTTCTTC.

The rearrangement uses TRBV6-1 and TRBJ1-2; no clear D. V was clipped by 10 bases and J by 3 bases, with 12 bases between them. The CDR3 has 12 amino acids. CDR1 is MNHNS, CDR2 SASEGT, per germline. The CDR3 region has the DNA TGTGCCACCCCGGTTCACCACTATGGCTACACCTTC. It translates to CATPVHHYGYTF.

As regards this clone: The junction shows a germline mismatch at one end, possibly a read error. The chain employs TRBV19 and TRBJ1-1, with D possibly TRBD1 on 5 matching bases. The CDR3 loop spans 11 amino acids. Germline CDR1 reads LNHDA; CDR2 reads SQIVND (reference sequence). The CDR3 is CASSGMWIGAF. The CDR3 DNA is TGTGCCAGTAGTGGGATGTGGATCGGGGCCTTT.

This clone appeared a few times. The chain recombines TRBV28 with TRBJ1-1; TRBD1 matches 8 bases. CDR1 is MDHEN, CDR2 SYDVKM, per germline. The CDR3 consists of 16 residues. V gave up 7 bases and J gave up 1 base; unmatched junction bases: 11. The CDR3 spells CASTLGSQGANTEAFF. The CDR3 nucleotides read TGTGCCAGCACCCTAGGATCTCAGGGGGCGAACACTGAAGCTTTCTTT.

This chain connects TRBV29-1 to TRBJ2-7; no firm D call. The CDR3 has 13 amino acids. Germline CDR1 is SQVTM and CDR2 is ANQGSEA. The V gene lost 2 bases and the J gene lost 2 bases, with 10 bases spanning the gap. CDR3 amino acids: CSVESLEPYEQYF. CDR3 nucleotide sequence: TGCAGCGTTGAAAGCCTGGAACCCTACGAGCAGTACTTC.